This T cell receptor (beta chain) derives from a study of T cells in women clearing cervical HPV infection. Study-level information: Women with histologically confirmed HPV16-related CIN3 or worse, 2 with invasive cancer, served as cases. No precancer developed; the control's incident HPV16 infection cleared within 12 months. General study points: It is unknown whether associations predate infection; no effector/memory or HPV-specific sorting. T-cell numbers per sample were unknown and may explain richness differences.

As to this clone: Its antigen is as yet unknown.

TCRdb's copy holds only in-frame clones and misses some; the assay was immunoSEQ multiplex PCR. This sample's clone table lists about 46,000 clones. The sample comprised blood buffy coat. The receptor comes from a woman aged 18-69 years with a cervical HPV16 infection that either progressed to CIN3+ or cleared (not recorded which).

CDR3 bases read: TGTGCCAGCAGAGCTGACAGGGGAGTCACAGATACG. As protein: CASRADRGVTDT. The entire CDR3 sequence reads CASRADRGVTDTQYF. The chain recombines TRBV2 with TRBJ2-3; 8 nucleotides align to TRBD1. The read ends 3 residues early relative to the CDR3; the germline J gene fills the gap. The V gene end was trimmed by 6 bases and the J gene end by 2 bases; junction bases not matched to a gene: 7. The CDR3 spans 15 residues. The germline gives CDR1 SNHLY, CDR2 FYNNEI.